The T cell receptor beta chain under discussion was sequenced for a study of T cells in localized non-small cell lung cancer. Study conclusions and caveats: Elevated blood T cell density was associated with longer overall survival. Adjacent lung was found to contain a median approximately 60 of the top 100 tumor clones. Highest T cell clonality was seen in uninvolved adjacent lung, surpassing that measured in tumor.

Only in-frame clones appear in the TCRdb table, and some are missing; sequencing was by immunoSEQ multiplex PCR. The sample contains tens of thousands of clones, almost 85% of which appear only once. V was cut by 1 base and J by 9 bases, with 6 bases left in between. The germline V gene has CDR1 SGHAT and CDR2 FQDESV (reference sequence). The CDR3 length is 12 residues. There are a few counts of this clone. Its target is not known. The sequences come from peripheral blood, collected before any cancer treatment. This sequence was found in a man between 40 and 69 years old with stage I lung adenocarcinoma. The chain has TRBV11-1 and TRBJ2-2; unclear D gene. The CDR3 DNA follows: TGTGCCAGCAGCTTAGGGGTTCGGGAGCTGTTTTTT. Translated: CASSLGVRELFF.